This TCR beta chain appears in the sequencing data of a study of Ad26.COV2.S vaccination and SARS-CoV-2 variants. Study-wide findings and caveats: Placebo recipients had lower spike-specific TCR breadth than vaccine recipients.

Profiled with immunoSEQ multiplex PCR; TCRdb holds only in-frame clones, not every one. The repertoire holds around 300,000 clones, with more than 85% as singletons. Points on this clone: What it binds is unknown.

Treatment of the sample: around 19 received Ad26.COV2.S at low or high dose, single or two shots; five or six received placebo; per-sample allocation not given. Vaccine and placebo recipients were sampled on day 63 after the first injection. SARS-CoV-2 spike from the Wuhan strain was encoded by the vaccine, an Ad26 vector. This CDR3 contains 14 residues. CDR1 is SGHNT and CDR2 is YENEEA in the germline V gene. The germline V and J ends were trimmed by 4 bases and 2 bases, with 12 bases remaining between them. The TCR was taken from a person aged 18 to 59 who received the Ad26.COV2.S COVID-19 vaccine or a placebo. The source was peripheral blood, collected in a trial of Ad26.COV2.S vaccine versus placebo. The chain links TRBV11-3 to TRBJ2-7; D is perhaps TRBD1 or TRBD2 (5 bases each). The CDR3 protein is CASSSAGAPYEQYF. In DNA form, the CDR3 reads TGTGCCAGCAGCTCCGCCGGGGCCCCCTACGAGCAGTACTTC.